Below are 32 T cell receptor beta chains sequenced from a single sample in a study of shared clonotypes between healthy human individuals. Sequencing used immunoSEQ multiplex PCR; TCRdb keeps in-frame clones, though not all of them. Among some 2.3 million clones listed, 85% to 95% were seen once. Specimen: naive CD4+ T cells from PBMCs. Subset: CD45RA+ positively selected. All receptors derive from a man between 18 and 29 years old in good health. Some clones in this sample may be carry-over from other donors' samples.

The chain recombines TRBV5-4 with TRBJ2-3; no clear D. V lost 6 bases and J lost 4, with 15 bases in between. There are 14 residues in the CDR3. Germline values: CDR1 SGHNT, CDR2 YYREEE (reference sequence). This chain's CDR3 is CASTFPIVPDTQYF. The CDR3 DNA sequence: TGTGCCAGCACCTTCCCGATTGTTCCAGATACGCAGTATTTT.

This chain uses TRBV5-4 with TRBJ1-2, with D possibly matching TRBD1 (6 bases). CDR3 size: 16 residues. The V gene's germline CDR1 is SGHNT and CDR2 YYREEE (reference sequence). Trimming took off 4 bases at V and 4 bases at J, with 20 bases between the two ends. The CDR3 loop reads CASSNGAGGLGYGYTF. CDR3 in DNA: TGTGCCAGCAGCAACGGGGCGGGGGGCTTAGGCTATGGCTACACCTTC.

The J gene is TRBJ1-2, the V gene TRBV7-2, with a weak D call TRBD1 (6 bases). V was clipped by 3 bases and J by 2 bases, with 13 bases between them. This CDR3 is 15 amino acids long. Germline loops: CDR1 SGHTA, CDR2 FQGNSA. DNA of the CDR3: TGTGCCAGCAGCTTGCCGAGGGGGAGAAACTATGGCTACACCTTC. Translating gives CASSLPRGRNYGYTF.

The chain recombines TRBV19 with TRBJ1-1; D call uncertain. The CDR3 is made up of 16 amino acids. V dropped 2 bases and J dropped 0 bases, with 13 bases sitting between them. CDR1 and CDR2 (germline): LNHDA, SQIVND (reference sequence). The CDR3 region has the DNA TGTGCCAGTAGTATAAGAGCGCCCCTTATGAACACTGAAGCTTTCTTT. Translated: CASSIRAPLMNTEAFF.

The chain is built from TRBV5-1 and TRBJ2-1, with D possibly being TRBD2 (6 bases). Trimming left V 7 bases short and J 5 bases short, with 19 bases between. Germline V CDR1 and CDR2: SGHRS, YFSETQ. This CDR3 is built from 15 residues. For the CDR3, the DNA is TGCGCCAGCTCGGCGGGGACGGCGATCAACAATGAGCAGTTCTTC. The encoded protein is CASSAGTAINNEQFF.

The gene calls are TRBV27 and TRBJ2-7, with D perhaps TRBD2 (6 bases). CDR1 and CDR2 from the germline V gene are MNHEY and SMNVEV (reference sequence). This CDR3 is built from 14 residues. The V and J ends lost 5 bases and 3 bases respectively, with 14 bases between them. The CDR3 is CASSTIRERYEQYF. CDR3 coding DNA: TGTGCCAGCAGTACCATACGGGAGCGCTACGAGCAGTACTTC.

This chain connects TRBV19 to TRBJ2-2; 8 nucleotides match TRBD2. Germline V gene data show CDR1 as LNHDA and CDR2 as SQIVND (reference sequence). The CDR3 sequence is 17 residues long. V lost 5 bases and J lost 5; bases outside the gene matches: 13. The CDR3 loop is CASSFSLDGRVTGELFF. CDR3 DNA: TGTGCCAGTAGTTTTTCCCTAGACGGGAGGGTTACCGGGGAGCTGTTTTTT.

The chain joins TRBV7-7 to TRBJ2-2; 8 positions match TRBD2. The CDR3 covers 17 residues. The J segment lost 6 bases and the V segment lost 1 base, leaving 10 bases of the junction unmatched. Looked up from germline, CDR1 is SSHAT and CDR2 is FNYEAQ (reference sequence). CDR3 sequence (DNA): TGTGCCAGCAGCTTAGTCCCCAGCGGGAGTGTTCCCGGGGAGCTGTTTTTT. Its protein is CASSLVPSGSVPGELFF.

The chain uses TRBV6-1 and TRBJ2-5; a possible D gene is TRBD1 (6 bases). Looked up from germline, CDR1 is MNHNS and CDR2 is SASEGT. The CDR3 has 17 residues. Deletions cut 2 bases from V and 5 bases from J, with 21 bases between. CDR3 DNA sequence: TGTGCCAGCAGTGAAAATTGGATATTGGACAGCCCCGAGACCCAGTACTTC. Its translation: CASSENWILDSPETQYF.

This clone was detected only once. The rearrangement links TRBV9 to TRBJ1-3, with no clear D. The CDR3 consists of 15 residues. CDR1 SGDLS and CDR2 YYNGEE come from the germline V gene. Deletions cut 4 bases from V and 0 bases from J, with 11 bases between. The CDR3 loop reads CASSWSRNSGNTIYF. DNA of the CDR3: TGTGCCAGCAGCTGGTCACGGAACTCTGGAAACACCATATATTTT. Based on the CDR3 plus reference TRBV9 and TRBJ1-3, the full variable domain is DSGVTQTPKHLITATGQRVTLRCSPRSGDLSVYWYQQSLDQGLQFLIQYYNGEERAKGNILERFSAQQFPDLHSELNLSSLELGDSALYFCASSWSRNSGNTIYFGEGSWLTVV.

The gene calls are TRBV7-9 and TRBJ2-2; the D gene is possibly TRBD2 (6 bases). CDR3 length: 14 amino acids. V dropped 6 bases and J dropped 10 bases, with 18 bases sitting between them. Germline V gives CDR1 SEHNR, CDR2 FQNEAQ (reference sequence). The CDR3 DNA reads as TGTGCCAGCAGGGCGGGACTCTCTGAGGAGGAGCTGTTTTTT. As protein: CASRAGLSEEELFF.

This clone showed up just a few times. Within the sample, other DNA sequences also encode this same CDR3. The chain links TRBV7-9 to TRBJ1-5; D not certain. CDR3 length equals 13 residues. Trimming removed 1 base from V and 5 bases from J, with 6 bases in between. CDR1 is SEHNR and CDR2 is FQNEAQ in the germline V gene (reference sequence). CDR3 in DNA: TGTGCCAGCAGCTTAGTTGGTGATCAGCCCCAGCATTTT. Translation gives CASSLVGDQPQHF.

V and J are TRBV19 and TRBJ2-5; D call uncertain. Germline V gives CDR1 LNHDA, CDR2 SQIVND (reference sequence). CDR3 length: 14 residues. V was pared by 5 bases and J by 0 bases, with 10 bases between. The CDR3 DNA sequence: TGTGCCAGTAGTCCACAGTTGTACCAAGAGACCCAGTACTTC. It yields the protein CASSPQLYQETQYF.

The CDR3 DNA follows: TGCAGCGTTTACAAAGACAACTATGGCTACACCTTC. This translates into CSVYKDNYGYTF. The gene calls are TRBV29-1 and TRBJ1-2; D uncertain. From germline, CDR1 is SQVTM and CDR2 ANQGSEA. V lost 5 bases and J lost 2, with 9 bases in between. CDR3 size: 12 residues.

Only one count was recorded for this clone. J is TRBJ1-2 and V is TRBV28; the D gene is possibly TRBD1 (6 bases). V dropped 3 bases and J dropped 1 base, with 9 bases sitting between them. Germline V gene lookup returns CDR1 MDHEN and CDR2 SYDVKM. The CDR3 is 14 residues long. DNA for the CDR3: TGTGCCAGCAGTTTTGCAGGGGATAACTATGGCTACACCTTC. As protein: CASSFAGDNYGYTF.

Only a few counts were recorded for this clone. V gene TRBV7-9 combines with J gene TRBJ1-4; D is undetermined. The germline V gene has CDR1 SEHNR and CDR2 FQNEAQ (reference sequence). The CDR3 has 14 residues. V lost 1 base and J lost 10, with 13 bases in between. DNA for the CDR3: TGTGCCAGCAGCTTAGATCTAGAAGGTGGAAAACTGTTTTTT. Protein product: CASSLDLEGGKLFF. The variable domain in full, with the rest retrieved from reference TRBV7-9 and TRBJ1-4, is DTGVSQNPRHKITKRGQNVTFRCDPISEHNRLYWYRQTLGQGPEFLTYFQNEAQLEKSRLLSDRFSAERPKGSFSTLEIQRTEQGDSAMYLCASSLDLEGGKLFFGSGTQLSVL.

The chain links TRBV29-1 to TRBJ2-1; TRBD2 matches at 9 bases. Germline V lookup: CDR1 SQVTM, CDR2 ANQGSEA. J lost 7 bases, V lost 4 bases, and 5 bases had no gene match. The CDR3 contains 13 residues. The CDR3 nucleotides read TGCAGCGTTGGCGGGAGGGCCAGAAATGAGCAGTTCTTC. This codes for CSVGGRARNEQFF.

Turning to this clone: Other DNA sequences in the sample encode the same CDR3. CDR3 in amino acids: CASSWAAYGYTF. Here the CDR3 DNA reads TGTGCCAGCAGCTGGGCGGCCTATGGCTACACCTTC. J is TRBJ1-2 and V is TRBV28; D gene unclear. V lost 6 bases and J lost 4, with 9 bases in between. Germline CDR1 and CDR2: MDHEN and SYDVKM. CDR3 length: 12 residues.

The CDR3 DNA is TGTGCCAGCAGTTTGGGACCGGAAACCTATGGCTACACCTTC. It translates to CASSLGPETYGYTF. The gene calls are TRBV6-6 and TRBJ1-2; weak D call: TRBD1 (5 bases). The CDR3 has 14 amino acids. V lost 4 bases and J lost 4, with 13 bases in between. CDR1 MNHNY and CDR2 SVGAGI come from the germline V gene (reference sequence).

This clone occurred once. The V gene is TRBV4-1, the J gene TRBJ2-5; TRBD2 might be the D (7 bases). CDR1 and CDR2 from the germline V gene are MGHRA and YSYEKL. This CDR3 spans 16 amino acids. Trimming cost V 0 bases and J 5 bases, with 16 bases left between them. The CDR3 region is CASSQDLGGARETQYF. CDR3 coding DNA: TGCGCCAGCAGCCAAGATTTAGGGGGGGCCCGGGAGACCCAGTACTTC.

The chain carries TRBV4-1 and TRBJ2-3; TRBD2 matches at 12 bases. CDR3 length: 15 residues. The trim removed 2 bases at V and 5 bases at J, leaving 2 bases unmatched. The V gene's germline CDR1 is MGHRA and CDR2 YSYEKL. This CDR3 reads CASSQMGLAGDTQYF. Written as DNA, the CDR3 is TGCGCCAGCAGCCAAATGGGACTAGCGGGAGATACGCAGTATTTT.

The chain is built from TRBV4-1 and TRBJ1-4, with a possible D match to TRBD1 (5 bases). Trimming stripped 0 bases from V and 4 bases from J, with 15 bases between. The CDR3 runs 17 residues. Per the germline V gene, CDR1 is MGHRA and CDR2 is YSYEKL. CDR3 coding DNA: TGCGCCAGCAGCCAAGAGGCAGGGAGGAACCGTAATGAAAAACTGTTTTTT. Translated: CASSQEAGRNRNEKLFF.

The chain's CDR3 is CASSRSSAQQNEQFF. CDR3 nucleotide sequence: TGTGCCAGCAGCCGCTCTAGCGCCCAGCAAAATGAGCAGTTCTTC. The chain joins TRBV6-6 to TRBJ2-1; the D gene is possibly TRBD2 (6 bases). The CDR3 has 15 residues. CDR1 is MNHNY and CDR2 is SVGAGI in the germline V gene (reference sequence). The V and J ends lost 6 bases and 7 bases respectively, with 19 bases between them.

This sequence joins TRBV11-2 and TRBJ1-2; D is perhaps TRBD1 (5 bases). With 1 base removed from V and 4 bases from J, the gap between germline ends came to 16 bases. The germline V gene encodes CDR1 SGHAT and CDR2 FQNNGV. The CDR3 is 16 amino acids. The CDR3 DNA follows: TGTGCCAGCAGCTTAGGGGACCCAGGGTATACCTATGGCTACACCTTC. Amino acid sequence: CASSLGDPGYTYGYTF.

V gene TRBV7-9 combines with J gene TRBJ2-6; 8 bases fit TRBD1. CDR1 SEHNR and CDR2 FQNEAQ come from the germline V gene (reference sequence). The V gene end was trimmed by 2 bases and the J gene end by 0 bases; junction bases not matched to a gene: 6. CDR3 size: 18 residues. This CDR3 is CASSLPRGRPSGANVLTF. The CDR3 region has the DNA TGTGCCAGCAGCTTACCCAGGGGGCGGCCCTCTGGGGCCAACGTCCTGACTTTC.

In regard to this clone: The sample has other DNA sequences that encode this CDR3 too. The rearrangement joins TRBV6-5 to TRBJ2-7; D may be TRBD2 (6 bases). Germline lookup yields CDR1 MNHEY and CDR2 SVGAGI. The V end was cut by 0 bases, the J end by 2 bases, with 11 bases between. The CDR3 runs 15 residues. CDR3 residues: CASSYSGTGTYEQYF. CDR3 sequence (DNA): TGTGCCAGCAGTTACTCCGGGACTGGAACCTACGAGCAGTACTTC.

This sequence joins TRBV7-2 and TRBJ2-5; 10 positions agree with TRBD1. Per the germline V gene, CDR1 is SGHTA and CDR2 is FQGNSA. The CDR3 length is 15 residues. V was pared by 6 bases and J by 3 bases, with 7 bases of the junction left unmatched. CDR3 protein: CASSMWDRGKETQYF. The CDR3 DNA reads as TGTGCCAGCAGTATGTGGGACAGGGGTAAAGAGACCCAGTACTTC.

J is TRBJ2-5 and V is TRBV7-6; perhaps TRBD1 as D (6 bases). The CDR3 extends over 16 amino acids. The germline V and J ends were trimmed by 0 bases and 4 bases, with 15 bases remaining between them. The V gene's germline CDR1 is SGHVS and CDR2 FNYEAQ. Here the CDR3 DNA reads TGTGCCAGCAGCTTAGCGGGGAACAGGGTCGGAGAGACCCAGTACTTC. Translating gives CASSLAGNRVGETQYF.

V is TRBV5-1 and J is TRBJ1-3; a possible D gene is TRBD1 (6 bases). Germline loops: CDR1 SGHRS, CDR2 YFSETQ. V was pared by 2 bases and J by 2 bases, with 14 bases between. The CDR3 contains 16 residues. The CDR3 spells CASSFLGQRAGNTIYF. The DNA of the CDR3 is TGCGCCAGCAGCTTTCTCGGACAGCGCGCTGGAAACACCATATATTTT.

This clone was counted a few times. The genes are TRBV7-9 and TRBJ1-3, with D possibly being TRBD1 (5 bases). Per germline, CDR1 SEHNR and CDR2 FQNEAQ (reference sequence). V lost 4 bases, J lost 4 bases, and 14 bases lay in between. This CDR3 is 15 amino acids long. The CDR3 is CASSSLLGPGNTIYF. The DNA for the CDR3 is TGTGCCAGCAGCTCCCTCCTGGGGCCAGGAAACACCATATATTTT. Looking up the rest from reference TRBV7-9 and TRBJ1-3 gives the full variable domain: DTGVSQNPRHKITKRGQNVTFRCDPISEHNRLYWYRQTLGQGPEFLTYFQNEAQLEKSRLLSDRFSAERPKGSFSTLEIQRTEQGDSAMYLCASSSLLGPGNTIYFGEGSWLTVV.

The rearrangement uses TRBV18 and TRBJ2-5, with TRBD1 identical over 7 bases. V dropped 3 bases and J dropped 4; count of bases not matched to a gene: 14. The CDR3 length is 17 residues. Looked up from germline, CDR1 is KGHSH and CDR2 is LQKENI. Here the CDR3 reads CASSPTYGVRGRETQYF. The CDR3 DNA is TGTGCCAGCTCACCGACGTACGGCGTCAGGGGGAGAGAGACCCAGTACTTC.

About this clone itself: At the DNA level, this CDR3 is encoded by other sequences in the same sample as well. The J gene is TRBJ2-5, the V gene TRBV2; D is uncertain. Germline CDR1 and CDR2: SNHLY and FYNNEI. The CDR3 contains 12 residues. V dropped 4 bases and J dropped 5 bases, with 8 bases sitting between them. This CDR3 is CASSGEGETQYF. The CDR3 bases are TGTGCCAGCAGTGGGGAAGGGGAGACCCAGTACTTC. The full variable domain, with the rest looked up from reference TRBV2 and TRBJ2-5, is EPEVTQTPSHQVTQMGQEVILRCVPISNHLYFYWYRQILGQKVEFLVSFYNNEISEKSEIFDDQFSVERPDGSNFTLKIRSTKLEDSAMYFCASSGEGETQYFGPGTRLLVL.